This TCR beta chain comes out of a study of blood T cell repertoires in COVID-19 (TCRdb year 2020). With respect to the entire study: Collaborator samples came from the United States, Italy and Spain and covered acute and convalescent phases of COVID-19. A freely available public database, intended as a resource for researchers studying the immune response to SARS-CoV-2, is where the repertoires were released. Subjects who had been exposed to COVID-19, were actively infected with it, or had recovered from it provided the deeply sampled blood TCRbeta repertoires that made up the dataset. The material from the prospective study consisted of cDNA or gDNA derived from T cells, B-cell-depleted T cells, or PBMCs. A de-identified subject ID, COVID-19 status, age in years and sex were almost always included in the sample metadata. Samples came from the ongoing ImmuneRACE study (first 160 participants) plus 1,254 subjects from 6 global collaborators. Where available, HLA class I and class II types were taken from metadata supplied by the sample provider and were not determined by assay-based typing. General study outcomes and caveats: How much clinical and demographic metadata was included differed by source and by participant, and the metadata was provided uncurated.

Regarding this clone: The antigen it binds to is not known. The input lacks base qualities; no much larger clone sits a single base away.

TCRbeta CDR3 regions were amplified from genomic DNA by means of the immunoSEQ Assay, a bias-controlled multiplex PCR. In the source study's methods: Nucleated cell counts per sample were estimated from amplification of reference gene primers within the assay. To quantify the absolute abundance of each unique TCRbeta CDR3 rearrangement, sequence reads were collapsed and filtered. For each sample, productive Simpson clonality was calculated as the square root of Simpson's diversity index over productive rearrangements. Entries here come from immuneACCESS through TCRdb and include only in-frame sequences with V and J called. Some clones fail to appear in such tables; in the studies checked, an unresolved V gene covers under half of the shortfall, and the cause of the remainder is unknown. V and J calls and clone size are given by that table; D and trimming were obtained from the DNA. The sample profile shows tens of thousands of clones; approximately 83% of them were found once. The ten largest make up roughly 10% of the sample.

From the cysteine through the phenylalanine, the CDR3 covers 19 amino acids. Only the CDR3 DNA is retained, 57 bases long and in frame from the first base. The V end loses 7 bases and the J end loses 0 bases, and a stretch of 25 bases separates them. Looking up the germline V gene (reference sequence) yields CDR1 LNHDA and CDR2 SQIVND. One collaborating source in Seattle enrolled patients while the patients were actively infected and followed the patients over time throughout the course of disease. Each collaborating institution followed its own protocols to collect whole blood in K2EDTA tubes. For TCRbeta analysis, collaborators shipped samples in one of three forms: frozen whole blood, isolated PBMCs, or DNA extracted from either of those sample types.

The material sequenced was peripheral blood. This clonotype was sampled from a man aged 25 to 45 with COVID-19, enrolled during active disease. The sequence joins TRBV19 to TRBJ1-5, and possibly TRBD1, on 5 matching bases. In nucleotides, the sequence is TGTGCCAGTACCATCACGGGACTCAATCCGTTATATAGCAATCAGCCCCAGCATTTT. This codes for CASTITGLNPLYSNQPQHF. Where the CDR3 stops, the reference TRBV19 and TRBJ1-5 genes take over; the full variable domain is DGGITQSPKYLFRKEGQNVTLSCEQNLNHDAMYWYRQDPGQGLRLIYYSQIVNDFQKGDIAEGYSVSREKKESFPLTVTSAQKNPTAFYLCASTITGLNPLYSNQPQHFGDGTRLSIL.